One T cell receptor beta chain is described in this entry. From the 5' RACE reads, TCRdb lists one entry per CDR3 protein and no DNA. The data include some 150,000 distinct CDR3 sequences; the top ten clones carry roughly 1.2%. The data belong to a study of monozygotic twins with inflammatory bowel disease. Per the germline V gene, CDR1 is MNHEY and CDR2 is SVGAGI. This CDR3 region has 15 residues. The material sequenced was blood. The chain uses TRBV6-5 and TRBJ2-1; TCRdb picks TRBD1, but there is no DNA to check that call. This clonotype was sampled from a human donor with ulcerative colitis or Crohn's disease, or a healthy co-twin of an affected twin (not recorded which). The CDR3 sequence: CASSYLAFPDNEQFF.